One sample yielded the 14 T cell receptor beta chains listed below, sequenced in a study of cytomegalovirus exposure and HLA in healthy donors. Both 60 Vbeta primers and 13 Jbeta primers went into the PCR. Produced via immunoSEQ multiplex PCR; TCRdb's table is partial and in-frame only. The table lists about 120,000 clones, about 73% of them singletons, with less than 4% in the top ten. Source material: PBMCs. The receptors were sampled from a woman aged 30 to 39 in good health and CMV-seropositive.

This clone was counted only a few times. The rearrangement joins TRBV28 to TRBJ1-2; D call uncertain. The CDR3 totals 13 residues. The germline CDR1 and CDR2 sequences are MDHEN and SYDVKM. V lost 5 bases and J lost 4, with 11 bases in between. CDR3 bases: TGTGCCAGCAGTCCGTTTGTTAGCTATGGCTACACCTTC. Translating it yields CASSPFVSYGYTF.

The rearrangement joins TRBV10-3 to TRBJ2-1, with 10 bases lining up with TRBD2. Germline V CDR1 and CDR2: ENHRY, SYGVKD. V was clipped by 6 bases and J by 7 bases; unmatched bases: 9. CDR3 size: 15 residues. CDR3 coding DNA: TGTGCCATCAGCCGGAGCGGGGGGGCTGGGAATGAGCAGTTCTTC. Its protein product is CAISRSGGAGNEQFF.

This rearrangement joins TRBV27 to TRBJ1-1; D is undetermined. CDR3 size: 14 residues. Germline assignment: CDR1 MNHEY and CDR2 SMNVEV (reference sequence). V lost 2 bases and J lost 2, with 9 bases in between. As DNA, the CDR3 is TGTGCCAGCAGTTTAAGTTGGGCTAACACTGAAGCTTTCTTT. Its translation: CASSLSWANTEAFF.

The chain joins TRBV7-9 to TRBJ1-1, with TRBD1 as a possible D gene (6 bases). Germline lookup yields CDR1 SEHNR and CDR2 FQNEAQ (reference sequence). The CDR3 loop spans 17 amino acids. V was clipped by 1 base and J by 1 base, with 16 bases between them. CDR3 sequence (DNA): TGTGCCAGCAGCTTAGGCGGCAGGGGTAATCGGAACACTGAAGCTTTCTTT. Its translation is CASSLGGRGNRNTEAFF.

Remarks on this clone: The junction shows a germline mismatch at one end, possibly a read error. V is TRBV4-1 and J is TRBJ1-2; D is possibly TRBD1 (5 bases). This CDR3 spans 16 amino acids. From germline, CDR1 is MGHRA and CDR2 YSYEKL. DNA of the CDR3: TGTGCCAGCAGCCCTTCAGGGTTACGGTCTAACTATGGCTACACCTTC. Translation: CASSPSGLRSNYGYTF.

CDR3 amino acids: CASSPGDSNQPQHF. In DNA form, the CDR3 reads TGTGCCAGCAGTCCGGGAGATAGCAATCAGCCCCAGCATTTT. This rearrangement joins TRBV6-1 to TRBJ1-5; no clear D gene. The germline gives CDR1 MNHNS, CDR2 SASEGT. The CDR3 covers 14 residues. The germline V and J ends were trimmed by 5 bases and 0 bases, with 8 bases remaining between them.

The CDR3 loop reads CASRPGTSGAYEQYF. CDR3 DNA sequence: TGTGCCAGCAGGCCGGGGACTAGCGGGGCTTACGAGCAGTACTTC. V usage is TRBV5-6 and J usage is TRBJ2-7, with 13 bases lining up with TRBD2. The ends lost 5 bases at V and 4 bases at J; junction bases unmatched: 6. This CDR3 has 15 residues. Germline V lookup: CDR1 SGHDT, CDR2 YYEEEE.

The gene calls are TRBV2 and TRBJ2-7; perhaps TRBD2 as D (6 bases). The V end was cut by 5 bases, the J end by 7 bases, with 12 bases between. CDR1 is SNHLY, CDR2 FYNNEI, per germline. The CDR3 spans 12 residues. The CDR3 sequence: CASSWTAGEQYF. For the CDR3, the DNA is TGTGCCAGCAGTTGGACCGCGGGGGAGCAGTACTTC.

As concerns this clone: At one end the junction does not follow the germline gene, possibly because of a read error. The chain has TRBV7-9 and TRBJ2-1; D is uncertain. Germline CDR1 and CDR2: SEHNR and FQNEAQ (reference sequence). The CDR3 spans 12 residues. The DNA of the CDR3 is TGTTCCAGCAGCTCTCAGCGTAATGAGCAGTTCTTC. Its protein is CSSSSQRNEQFF.

This sequence joins TRBV19 and TRBJ2-1; weak D call: TRBD1 (6 bases). Trimming pared 3 bases from V and 4 bases from J, leaving 19 bases between. From germline, CDR1 is LNHDA and CDR2 SQIVND (reference sequence). This CDR3 has 17 amino acids. The CDR3 protein is CASSIGAGVGGYNEQFF. The CDR3 nucleotides are TGTGCCAGTAGTATTGGGGCTGGGGTAGGGGGATACAATGAGCAGTTCTTC.

This chain links TRBV18 with TRBJ2-7; 8 nucleotides match TRBD1. There are 14 residues in the CDR3. The V gene's germline CDR1 is KGHSH and CDR2 LQKENI. V was clipped by 3 bases and J by 6 bases; unmatched bases: 7. The CDR3, as DNA: TGTGCCAGCTCACCTTTGGACAGGGCCGGCGAGCAGTACTTC. This gives the protein CASSPLDRAGEQYF.

In this sample, this clone turned up a few times. The rearrangement joins TRBV4-1 to TRBJ1-1; D not certain. V lost 0 bases, J lost 3 bases, and 8 bases lay in between. The CDR3 covers 14 residues. CDR1 is MGHRA, CDR2 YSYEKL, per germline. The CDR3 protein is CASSQEQLDTEAFF. The CDR3 DNA reads as TGCGCCAGCAGCCAAGAACAGTTGGACACTGAAGCTTTCTTT.

Regarding this clone: Compared with germline, one end of the junction differs, possibly owing to a read error. The chain combines TRBV7-9 with TRBJ2-3, with 9 bases that match TRBD2. Germline loops: CDR1 SEHNR, CDR2 FQNEAQ (reference sequence). The CDR3 length is 15 residues. DNA for the CDR3: TGTTCCAGCAGCTTCGCGGGGGGGCGGAAAGATACGCAGTATTTT. Translated, it gives CSSSFAGGRKDTQYF.

The chain joins TRBV28 to TRBJ2-3; no firm D call. The CDR3 has 15 residues. V lost 4 bases, J lost 2 bases, and 13 bases lay in between. The germline V gene has CDR1 MDHEN and CDR2 SYDVKM. CDR3 coding DNA: TGTGCCAGCAGTTCCCGGGTTTCTTCCACAGATACGCAGTATTTT. Translating it yields CASSSRVSSTDTQYF. Complete variable domain (other parts from reference TRBV28 and TRBJ2-3): DVKVTQSSRYLVKRTGEKVFLECVQDMDHENMFWYRQDPGLGLRLIYFSYDVKMKEKGDIPEGYSVSREKKERFSLILESASTNQTSMYLCASSSRVSSTDTQYFGPGTRLTVL.